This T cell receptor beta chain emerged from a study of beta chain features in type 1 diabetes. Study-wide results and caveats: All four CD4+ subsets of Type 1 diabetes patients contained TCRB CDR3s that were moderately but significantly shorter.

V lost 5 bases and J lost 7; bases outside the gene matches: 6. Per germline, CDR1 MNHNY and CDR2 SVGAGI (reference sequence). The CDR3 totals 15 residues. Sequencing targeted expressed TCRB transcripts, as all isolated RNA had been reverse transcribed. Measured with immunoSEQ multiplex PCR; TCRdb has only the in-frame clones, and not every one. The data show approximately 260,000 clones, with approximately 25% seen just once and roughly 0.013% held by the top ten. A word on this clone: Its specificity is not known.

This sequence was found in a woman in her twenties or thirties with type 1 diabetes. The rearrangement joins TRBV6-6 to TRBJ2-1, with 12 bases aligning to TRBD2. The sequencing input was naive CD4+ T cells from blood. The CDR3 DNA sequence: TGTGCCAGCAGTCTAGCGGGAGGGCCGGGGAATGAGCAGTTCTTC. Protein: CASSLAGGPGNEQFF.